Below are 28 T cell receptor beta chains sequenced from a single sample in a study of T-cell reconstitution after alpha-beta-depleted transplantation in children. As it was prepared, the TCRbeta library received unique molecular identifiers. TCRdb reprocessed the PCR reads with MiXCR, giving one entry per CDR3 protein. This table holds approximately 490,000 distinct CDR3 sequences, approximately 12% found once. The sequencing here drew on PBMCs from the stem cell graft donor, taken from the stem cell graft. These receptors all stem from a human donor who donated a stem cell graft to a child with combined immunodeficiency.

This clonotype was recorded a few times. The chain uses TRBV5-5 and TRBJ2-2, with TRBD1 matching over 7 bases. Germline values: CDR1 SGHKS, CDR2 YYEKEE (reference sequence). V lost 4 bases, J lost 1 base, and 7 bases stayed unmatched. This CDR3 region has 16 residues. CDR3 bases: TGTGCCAGCAGCCCCCCCGGGACAGTGAACACCGGGGAGCTGTTTTTT. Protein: CASSPPGTVNTGELFF. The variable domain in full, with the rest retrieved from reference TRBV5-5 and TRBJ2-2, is DAGVTQSPTHLIKTRGQQVTLRCSPISGHKSVSWYQQVLGQGPQFIFQYYEKEERGRGNFPDRFSARQFPNYSSELNVNALLLGDSALYLCASSPPGTVNTGELFFGEGSRLTVL.

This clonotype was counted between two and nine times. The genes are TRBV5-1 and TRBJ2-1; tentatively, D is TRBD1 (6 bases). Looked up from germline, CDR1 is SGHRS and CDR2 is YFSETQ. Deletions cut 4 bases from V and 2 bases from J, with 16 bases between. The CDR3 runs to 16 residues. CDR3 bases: TGCGCCAGCAGCGTGCAGGGGTATTCTCCCTACAATGAGCAGTTCTTC. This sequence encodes CASSVQGYSPYNEQFF.

The DNA for the CDR3 is TGTGCCAGCAGTTGGGGACTAGCGGAGACCCAGTACTTC. The encoded protein is CASSWGLAETQYF. This rearrangement joins TRBV12-3 or TRBV12-4 to TRBJ2-5, with 10 bases aligning to TRBD2. V was clipped by 4 bases and J by 5 bases; unmatched bases: 1. This CDR3 contains 13 residues.

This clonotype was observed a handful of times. The CDR3 reads CASSLGQGSGLDTQYF. CDR3 DNA sequence: TGCGCCAGCAGCCTAGGACAGGGGAGCGGCTTGGATACGCAGTATTTT. The chain links TRBV4-3 to TRBJ2-3; 9 positions match TRBD1. Germline values: CDR1 LGHNA, CDR2 YSLEER. This CDR3 contains 16 residues. Germline trimming cut 4 bases from V and 6 bases from J; bases unmatched to any gene: 11.

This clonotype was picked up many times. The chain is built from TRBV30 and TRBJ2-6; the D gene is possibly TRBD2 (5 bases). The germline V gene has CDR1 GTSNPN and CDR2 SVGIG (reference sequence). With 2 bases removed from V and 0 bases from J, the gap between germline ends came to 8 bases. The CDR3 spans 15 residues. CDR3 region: CAWSNGLSGANVLTF. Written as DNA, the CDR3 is TGTGCCTGGAGTAACGGACTCTCTGGGGCCAACGTCCTGACTTTC.

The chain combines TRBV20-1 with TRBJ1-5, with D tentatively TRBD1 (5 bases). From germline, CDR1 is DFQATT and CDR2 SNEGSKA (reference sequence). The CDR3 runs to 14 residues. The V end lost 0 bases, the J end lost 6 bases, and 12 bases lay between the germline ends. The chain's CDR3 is CSAREGVVFQPQHF. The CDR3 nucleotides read TGCAGTGCTAGAGAGGGGGTCGTCTTTCAGCCCCAGCATTTT.

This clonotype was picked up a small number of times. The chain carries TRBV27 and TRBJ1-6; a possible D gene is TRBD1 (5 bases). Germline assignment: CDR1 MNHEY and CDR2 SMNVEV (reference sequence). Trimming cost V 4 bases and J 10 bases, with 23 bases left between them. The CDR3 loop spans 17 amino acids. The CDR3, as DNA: TGTGCCAGCAGTTCCGCTTACAGGCGGGGTTGGAAATCACCCCTCCACTTT. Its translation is CASSSAYRRGWKSPLHF.

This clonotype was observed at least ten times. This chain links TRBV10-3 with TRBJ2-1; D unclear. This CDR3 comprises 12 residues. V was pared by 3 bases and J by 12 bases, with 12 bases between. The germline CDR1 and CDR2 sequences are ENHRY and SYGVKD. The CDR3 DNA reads TGTGCCATCAGTGACATAGGGTCGGCGCAGTTCTTC. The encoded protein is CAISDIGSAQFF.

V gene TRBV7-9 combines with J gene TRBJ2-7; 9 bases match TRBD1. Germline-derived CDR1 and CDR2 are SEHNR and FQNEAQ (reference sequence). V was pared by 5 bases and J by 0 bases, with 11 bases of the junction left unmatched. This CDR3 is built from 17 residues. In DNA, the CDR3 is TGTGCCAGCAGCCCAGATCGGACAGGGGTAAGCTCCTACGAGCAGTACTTC. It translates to CASSPDRTGVSSYEQYF.

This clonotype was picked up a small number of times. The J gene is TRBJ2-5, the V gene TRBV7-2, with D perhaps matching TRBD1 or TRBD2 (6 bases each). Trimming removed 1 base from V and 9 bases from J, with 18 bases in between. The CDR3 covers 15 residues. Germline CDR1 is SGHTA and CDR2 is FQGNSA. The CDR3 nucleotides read TGTGCCAGCAGCTTAGACGGGGGCCTCTCGTGGGCCCAGTACTTC. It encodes CASSLDGGLSWAQYF.

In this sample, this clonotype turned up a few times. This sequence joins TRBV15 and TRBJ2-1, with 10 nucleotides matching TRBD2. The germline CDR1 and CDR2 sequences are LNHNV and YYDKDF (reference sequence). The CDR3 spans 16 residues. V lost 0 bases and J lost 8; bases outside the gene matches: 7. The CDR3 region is CATSRDRASGSDEQFF. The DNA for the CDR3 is TGTGCCACCAGCAGAGATAGAGCTAGCGGGAGCGATGAGCAGTTCTTC.

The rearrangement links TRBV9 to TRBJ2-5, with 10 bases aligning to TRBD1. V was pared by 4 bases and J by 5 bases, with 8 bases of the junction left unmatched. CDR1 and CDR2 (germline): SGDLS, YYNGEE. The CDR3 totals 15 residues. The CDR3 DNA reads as TGTGCCAGCAGCCCTGGACAGGGGGTTGTGGAGACCCAGTACTTC. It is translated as CASSPGQGVVETQYF.

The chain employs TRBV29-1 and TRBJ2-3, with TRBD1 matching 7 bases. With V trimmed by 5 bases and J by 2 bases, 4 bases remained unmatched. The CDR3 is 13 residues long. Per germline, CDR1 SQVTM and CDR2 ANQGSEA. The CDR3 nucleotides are TGCAGCGTTAACAGGGGATTCACAGATACGCAGTATTTT. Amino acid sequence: CSVNRGFTDTQYF.

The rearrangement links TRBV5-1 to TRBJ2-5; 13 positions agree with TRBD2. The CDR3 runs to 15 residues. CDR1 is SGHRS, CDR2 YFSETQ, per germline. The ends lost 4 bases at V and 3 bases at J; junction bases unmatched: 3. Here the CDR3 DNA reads TGCGCCAGCAGCCGGGGACTAGCGGGGAAAGAGACCCAGTACTTC. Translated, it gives CASSRGLAGKETQYF.

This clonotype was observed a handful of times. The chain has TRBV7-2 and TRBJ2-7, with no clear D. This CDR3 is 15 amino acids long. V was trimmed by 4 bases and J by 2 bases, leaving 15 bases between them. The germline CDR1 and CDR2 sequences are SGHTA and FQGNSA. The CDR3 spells CASSSPGTATYEQYF. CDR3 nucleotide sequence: TGTGCCAGCAGCTCCCCCGGCACGGCGACCTACGAGCAGTACTTC. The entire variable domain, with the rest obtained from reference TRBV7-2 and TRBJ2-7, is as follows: GAGVSQSPSNKVTEKGKDVELRCDPISGHTALYWYRQSLGQGLEFLIYFQGNSAPDKSGLPSDRFSAERTGGSVSTLTIQRTQQEDSAVYLCASSSPGTATYEQYFGPGTRLTVT.

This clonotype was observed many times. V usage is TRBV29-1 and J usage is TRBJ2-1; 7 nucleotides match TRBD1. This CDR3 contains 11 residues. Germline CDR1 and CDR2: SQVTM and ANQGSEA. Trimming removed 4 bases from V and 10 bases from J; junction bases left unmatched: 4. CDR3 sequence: CSVGTGGEQFF. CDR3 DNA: TGCAGCGTTGGGACAGGAGGAGAGCAGTTCTTC.

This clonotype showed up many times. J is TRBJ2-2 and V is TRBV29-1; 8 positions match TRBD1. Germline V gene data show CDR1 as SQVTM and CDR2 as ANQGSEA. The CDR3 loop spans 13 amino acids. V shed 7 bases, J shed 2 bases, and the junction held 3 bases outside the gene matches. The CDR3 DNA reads TGCAGCGCTGGACAGGGTAACACCGGGGAGCTGTTTTTT. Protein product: CSAGQGNTGELFF.

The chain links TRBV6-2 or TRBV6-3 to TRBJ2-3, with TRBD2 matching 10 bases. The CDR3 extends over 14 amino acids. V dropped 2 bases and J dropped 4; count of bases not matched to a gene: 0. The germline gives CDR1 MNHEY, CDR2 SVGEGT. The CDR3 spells CASSYGLAADTQYF. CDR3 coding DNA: TGTGCCAGCAGTTACGGACTAGCGGCAGATACGCAGTATTTT.

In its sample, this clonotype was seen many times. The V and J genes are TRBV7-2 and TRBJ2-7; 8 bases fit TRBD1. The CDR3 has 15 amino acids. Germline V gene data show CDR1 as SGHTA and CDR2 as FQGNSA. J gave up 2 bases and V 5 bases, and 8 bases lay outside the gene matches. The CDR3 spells CASSLGQGGPYEQYF. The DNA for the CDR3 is TGTGCCAGCAGCCTAGGACAGGGTGGACCCTACGAGCAGTACTTC.

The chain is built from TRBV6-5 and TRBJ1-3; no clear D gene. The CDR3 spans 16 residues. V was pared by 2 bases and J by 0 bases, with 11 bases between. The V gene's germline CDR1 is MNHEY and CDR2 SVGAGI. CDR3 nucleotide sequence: TGTGCCAGCAGTTACGGGCCAAGCACCTCTGGAAACACCATATATTTT. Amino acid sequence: CASSYGPSTSGNTIYF.

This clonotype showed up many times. This chain's CDR3 is CAIRQEGYEQYF. CDR3 nucleotides: TGTGCCATCAGACAGGAGGGCTACGAGCAGTACTTC. The V call is TRBV10-3, the J call TRBJ2-7; D perhaps matches TRBD2 (6 bases). The CDR3 is made up of 12 amino acids. From germline, CDR1 is ENHRY and CDR2 SYGVKD. V lost 6 bases and J lost 3, with 9 bases in between.

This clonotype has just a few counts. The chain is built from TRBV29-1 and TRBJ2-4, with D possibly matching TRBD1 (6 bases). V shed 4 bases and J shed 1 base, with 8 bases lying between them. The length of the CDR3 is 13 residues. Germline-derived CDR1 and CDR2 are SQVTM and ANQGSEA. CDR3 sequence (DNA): TGCAGCGTTGGGGGGCTCGCCAAAAACATTCAGTACTTC. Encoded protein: CSVGGLAKNIQYF.

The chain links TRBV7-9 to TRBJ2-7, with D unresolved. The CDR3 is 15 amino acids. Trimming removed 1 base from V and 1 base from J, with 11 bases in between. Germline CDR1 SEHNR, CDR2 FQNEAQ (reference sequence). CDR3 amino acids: CASSLGDWRSYEQYF. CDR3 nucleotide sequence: TGTGCCAGCAGCTTAGGGGATTGGCGGTCCTACGAGCAGTACTTC.

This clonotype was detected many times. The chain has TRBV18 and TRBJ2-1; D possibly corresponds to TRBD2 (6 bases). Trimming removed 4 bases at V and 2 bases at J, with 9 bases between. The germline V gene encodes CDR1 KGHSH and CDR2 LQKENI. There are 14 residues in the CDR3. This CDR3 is CASSLEGAYNEQFF. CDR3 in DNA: TGTGCCAGCTCACTGGAGGGCGCCTACAATGAGCAGTTCTTC.

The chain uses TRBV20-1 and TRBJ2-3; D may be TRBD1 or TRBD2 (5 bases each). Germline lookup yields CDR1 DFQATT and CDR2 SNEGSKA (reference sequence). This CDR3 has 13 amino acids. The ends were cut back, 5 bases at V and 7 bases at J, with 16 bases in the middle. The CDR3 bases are TGCAGTGCTGGGGACCGGGGTACAAATACGCAGTATTTT. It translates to CSAGDRGTNTQYF.

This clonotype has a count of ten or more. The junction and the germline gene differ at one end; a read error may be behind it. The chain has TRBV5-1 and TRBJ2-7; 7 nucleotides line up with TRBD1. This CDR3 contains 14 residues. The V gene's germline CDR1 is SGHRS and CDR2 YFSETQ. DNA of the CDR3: TGTGCCAGCAGTTCGGACAGGAGCTCCTACGAGCAGTACTTC. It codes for CASSSDRSSYEQYF.

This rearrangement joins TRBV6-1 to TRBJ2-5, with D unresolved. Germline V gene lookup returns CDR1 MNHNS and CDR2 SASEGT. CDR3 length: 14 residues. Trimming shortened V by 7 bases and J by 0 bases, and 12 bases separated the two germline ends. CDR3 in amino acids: CASTRNAYQETQYF. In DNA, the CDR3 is TGTGCCAGCACCAGAAATGCGTACCAAGAGACCCAGTACTTC.

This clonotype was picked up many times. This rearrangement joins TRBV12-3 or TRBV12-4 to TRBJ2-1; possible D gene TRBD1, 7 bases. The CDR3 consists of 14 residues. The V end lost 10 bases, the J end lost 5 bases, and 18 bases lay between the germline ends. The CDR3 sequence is CATSRGARDNEQFF. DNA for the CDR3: TGTGCCACCAGCAGGGGGGCTCGGGACAATGAGCAGTTCTTC.